The 14 T cell receptor beta chains below all came from one sample that was sequenced in a study of cytomegalovirus exposure and HLA in healthy donors. Use of 60 Vbeta and 13 Jbeta primers characterized the PCR. TCRdb's table, derived via immunoSEQ multiplex PCR, lists solely in-frame clones and lacks some. The sample contains 85,000 to 120,000 clones, over 75% of which appear only once. The sample was PBMCs. These receptors originate from a man in his 60s in good health and CMV-seronegative.

The rearrangement uses TRBV5-1 and TRBJ2-1, with 10 positions matching TRBD1. This CDR3 comprises 15 residues. V was pared by 4 bases and J by 4 bases, with 5 bases of the junction left unmatched. Germline CDR1 SGHRS, CDR2 YFSETQ. The CDR3 sequence: CASSLSGQGYNEQFF. The DNA for the CDR3 is TGCGCCAGCAGCCTGTCGGGACAGGGGTACAATGAGCAGTTCTTC.

This clone was observed a few times. J is TRBJ1-1 and V is TRBV5-4; D possibly corresponds to TRBD1 (6 bases). The ends were cut back, 4 bases at V and 1 base at J, with 11 bases in the middle. Per germline, CDR1 SGHNT and CDR2 YYREEE (reference sequence). The CDR3 length is 14 residues. The CDR3 protein is CASSGDRPNTEAFF. CDR3 DNA sequence: TGTGCCAGCAGCGGTGACAGGCCGAACACTGAAGCTTTCTTT.

This chain links TRBV28 with TRBJ2-7; D remains unclear. The germline CDR1 and CDR2 sequences are MDHEN and SYDVKM. V was shortened by 1 base and J by 4 bases, with 5 bases between the two germline ends. CDR3 size: 12 residues. The CDR3 reads CASSLSGYEQYV. CDR3 bases: TGTGCCAGCAGTTTATCAGGTTACGAGCAGTACGTC.

The genes are TRBV7-3 and TRBJ2-7, with D possibly TRBD1 on 6 matching bases. V was clipped by 5 bases and J by 8 bases, with 13 bases between them. Germline assignment: CDR1 SGHTA and CDR2 FQGTGA. CDR3 length equals 12 residues. CDR3 region: CASSPGVGQQYF. CDR3 nucleotides: TGTGCCAGCAGCCCAGGGGTGGGACAGCAGTACTTC.

The chain has TRBV2 and TRBJ1-5; 7 bases agree with TRBD1. The CDR3 covers 15 residues. V lost 6 bases, J lost 2 bases, and 7 bases stayed unmatched. Looked up from germline, CDR1 is SNHLY and CDR2 is FYNNEI. In nucleotides, the CDR3 is TGTGCCAGCAGGCCCGACAGGGCTGGCAATCAGCCCCAGCATTTT. It specifies CASRPDRAGNQPQHF.

The V gene is TRBV9, the J gene TRBJ2-3; 10 positions match TRBD2. This CDR3 region has 17 residues. Germline trimming cut 1 base from V and 4 bases from J; bases unmatched to any gene: 9. In germline, CDR1 is SGDLS, CDR2 YYNGEE. CDR3 sequence (DNA): TGTGCCAGCAGCGTACTAGCGGGGGAAGGTTTCCCAGATACGCAGTATTTT. It translates to CASSVLAGEGFPDTQYF.

The chain links TRBV7-9 to TRBJ1-1, with a possible D match to TRBD1 (5 bases). The CDR3 is 16 amino acids. Trimming removed 4 bases at V and 1 base at J, with 16 bases between. Germline loops: CDR1 SEHNR, CDR2 FQNEAQ (reference sequence). The CDR3 sequence is CASSSPWGAANTEAFF. The CDR3 DNA is TGTGCCAGCAGCTCGCCCTGGGGCGCTGCGAACACTGAAGCTTTCTTT.

The V gene is TRBV5-6, the J gene TRBJ1-1, with 9 nucleotides matching TRBD1. Germline-derived CDR1 and CDR2 are SGHDT and YYEEEE. There are 16 residues in the CDR3. The junction had 8 bases not matched to a gene; V was cut back by 4 bases and J by 1 base. CDR3 region: CASSDIGQGSNTEAFF. The CDR3 DNA follows: TGTGCCAGCAGCGACATCGGACAGGGGTCGAACACTGAAGCTTTCTTT.

Only a few counts were recorded for this clone. This chain uses TRBV7-9 with TRBJ1-5, with 7 bases aligning to TRBD1. The CDR3 runs 16 residues. Germline lookup yields CDR1 SEHNR and CDR2 FQNEAQ (reference sequence). Losses at the gene ends were 5 bases for V and 0 bases for J; bases not matched to a gene: 7. The CDR3 nucleotides are TGTGCCAGCAGCGGCCCGGGGACAGATAGCAATCAGCCCCAGCATTTT. This codes for CASSGPGTDSNQPQHF.

This clone appeared once. This chain connects TRBV19 to TRBJ1-6; the match to TRBD1 covers 10 bases. J gave up 7 bases and V 3 bases, and 6 bases lay outside the gene matches. From germline, CDR1 is LNHDA and CDR2 SQIVND (reference sequence). This CDR3 has 16 amino acids. This CDR3 is CASSIKGGQGNSPLHF. The CDR3, as DNA: TGTGCCAGTAGTATTAAAGGGGGACAGGGGAATTCACCCCTCCACTTT.

CDR3 sequence (DNA): TGTGCCAGCAGCTTAGAAAGGGGCACTGAAGCTTTCTTT. This codes for CASSLERGTEAFF. The V gene is TRBV7-7, the J gene TRBJ1-1; a weak D match, TRBD1 (5 bases). Germline V gene data show CDR1 as SSHAT and CDR2 as FNYEAQ (reference sequence). The CDR3 covers 13 residues. The V end lost 1 base, the J end lost 4 bases, and 7 bases lay between the germline ends. Based on the CDR3 plus reference TRBV7-7 and TRBJ1-1, the full variable domain is GAGVSQSPRYKVTKRGQDVTLRCDPISSHATLYWYQQALGQGPEFLTYFNYEAQPDKSGLPSDRFSAERPEGSISTLTIQRTEQRDSAMYRCASSLERGTEAFFGQGTRLTVV.

The CDR3 protein is CASSGSIAGGTDTQYF. DNA for the CDR3: TGTGCCAGCAGCGGGAGCATAGCGGGGGGCACAGATACGCAGTATTTT. The J gene is TRBJ2-3, the V gene TRBV9; 9 bases line up with TRBD2. The germline V gene has CDR1 SGDLS and CDR2 YYNGEE. Trimming took 3 bases from V and 1 from J; bases not matched to a gene: 6. This CDR3 contains 16 residues.

The chain couples TRBV18 to TRBJ1-6; D unresolved. CDR3 length: 16 amino acids. Germline CDR1 KGHSH, CDR2 LQKENI. V was cut by 2 bases and J by 5 bases, with 13 bases left in between. CDR3 loop: CASSPGRLLDNSPLHF. CDR3 DNA sequence: TGTGCCAGCTCACCAGGTCGATTGCTAGATAATTCACCCCTCCACTTT.

The rearrangement links TRBV5-1 to TRBJ2-1; perhaps TRBD1 as D (5 bases). Trimming cost V 4 bases and J 6 bases, with 11 bases left between them. Germline loops: CDR1 SGHRS, CDR2 YFSETQ. This CDR3 has 13 amino acids. CDR3 protein: CASSLTDGNEQFF. The CDR3 bases are TGCGCCAGCAGCCTGACAGACGGCAATGAGCAGTTCTTC.